The 21 T cell receptor beta chains reported below all come from one sample, sequenced in a study of blood T cell repertoires in COVID-19. The protocol was immunoSEQ multiplex PCR, while the TCRdb copy is restricted to in-frame clones and leaves out a portion. The table shows some 300,000 clones, with just under 90% occurring only once. Sequencing used PBMCs or T cells enriched from blood (not recorded which). The receptors were sampled from a woman aged 45-60 years who had been exposed to COVID-19.

This chain's CDR3 is CASSRGAETQYF. CDR3 DNA: TGTGCCAGCTCCCGGGGGGCTGAGACCCAGTACTTC. The J gene is TRBJ2-5, the V gene TRBV7-9, with D perhaps TRBD2 (7 bases). The CDR3 extends over 12 amino acids. Per germline, CDR1 SEHNR and CDR2 FQNEAQ (reference sequence). V was clipped by 8 bases and J by 5 bases, with 12 bases between them. Together with reference TRBV7-9 and TRBJ2-5, the CDR3 gives the full variable domain: DTGVSQNPRHKITKRGQNVTFRCDPISEHNRLYWYRQTLGQGPEFLTYFQNEAQLEKSRLLSDRFSAERPKGSFSTLEIQRTEQGDSAMYLCASSRGAETQYFGPGTRLLVL.

The CDR3 loop is CASSPSGAGAIYEQYF. Here the CDR3 DNA reads TGTGCCAGTAGTCCCTCTGGAGCGGGGGCAATTTACGAGCAGTACTTC. This rearrangement joins TRBV19 to TRBJ2-7, with 8 positions matching TRBD2. Trimming at V came to 5 bases and at J to 4 bases, leaving 13 bases not matched to a gene. The CDR3 contains 16 residues. Germline values: CDR1 LNHDA, CDR2 SQIVND (reference sequence). Drawing the rest from reference TRBV19 and TRBJ2-7, the complete variable domain is DGGITQSPKYLFRKEGQNVTLSCEQNLNHDAMYWYRQDPGQGLRLIYYSQIVNDFQKGDIAEGYSVSREKKESFPLTVTSAQKNPTAFYLCASSPSGAGAIYEQYFGPGTRLTVT.

The chain links TRBV19 to TRBJ2-7; the D gene is possibly TRBD1 (6 bases). The V end was cut by 6 bases, the J end by 6 bases, with 15 bases between. CDR1 LNHDA and CDR2 SQIVND come from the germline V gene (reference sequence). This CDR3 has 13 residues. DNA of the CDR3: TGTGCCAGTAGCCCCCCAGGGGCAAGCGAGCAGTACTTC. It is translated as CASSPPGASEQYF.

Points on this clone: This CDR3 is also generated by other DNA sequences in the sample. The rearrangement joins TRBV18 to TRBJ2-1; 8 nucleotides align to TRBD1. Per the germline V gene, CDR1 is KGHSH and CDR2 is LQKENI. The length of the CDR3 is 15 residues. V lost 3 bases, J lost 4 bases, and 5 bases stayed unmatched. CDR3 DNA sequence: TGTGCCAGCTCACCTCAGACAGGGGCGTACAATGAGCAGTTCTTC. This encodes CASSPQTGAYNEQFF. The whole variable domain, remainder taken from reference TRBV18 and TRBJ2-1, is NAGVMQNPRHLVRRRGQEARLRCSPMKGHSHVYWYRQLPEEGLKFMVYLQKENIIDESGMPKERFSAEFPKEGPSILRIQQVVRGDSAAYFCASSPQTGAYNEQFFGPGTRLTVL.

CDR3 DNA: TGTGCCAGCAGCACCGGGACAGGTTTCTACGAGCAGTACTTC. Translated: CASSTGTGFYEQYF. The V call is TRBV13, the J call TRBJ2-7; 8 positions match TRBD1. Germline CDR1 PRHDT, CDR2 FYEKMQ (reference sequence). The CDR3 loop spans 14 amino acids. V was clipped by 5 bases and J by 3 bases; unmatched bases: 6.

The chain uses TRBV19 and TRBJ1-5, with a weak D call TRBD1 (5 bases). Per germline, CDR1 LNHDA and CDR2 SQIVND (reference sequence). CDR3 length equals 16 residues. Trimming cost V 7 bases and J 0 bases, with 16 bases left between them. CDR3 region: CASTSTRDYSNQPQHF. Written as DNA, the CDR3 is TGTGCCAGTACCTCCACAAGGGACTATAGCAATCAGCCCCAGCATTTT.

The CDR3 loop reads CASISGLGSNEQFF. The CDR3 region has the DNA TGTGCCAGCATTTCGGGACTAGGGTCCAATGAGCAGTTCTTC. This chain uses TRBV28 with TRBJ2-1, with 8 bases matching TRBD2. Germline V gene lookup returns CDR1 MDHEN and CDR2 SYDVKM. Unmatched junction bases numbered 8, after V lost 7 bases and J lost 6 bases. The CDR3 contains 14 residues.

V gene TRBV27 combines with J gene TRBJ2-7; D is undetermined. The germline V gene encodes CDR1 MNHEY and CDR2 SMNVEV (reference sequence). CDR3 length equals 12 residues. V was clipped by 5 bases and J by 1 base, with 6 bases between them. The CDR3 loop reads CASSPPSYEQYF. The CDR3 DNA is TGTGCCAGCAGTCCCCCATCCTACGAGCAGTACTTC.

The rearrangement links TRBV5-1 to TRBJ2-6; 10 nucleotides align to TRBD1. The V gene's germline CDR1 is SGHRS and CDR2 YFSETQ. V was pared by 0 bases and J by 1 base, with 10 bases of the junction left unmatched. The CDR3 consists of 20 residues. The CDR3 nucleotides are TGCGCCAGCAGCTTGGTGATGACCGGGACAGGGGCTTCTGGGGCCAACGTCCTGACTTTC. Protein: CASSLVMTGTGASGANVLTF.

This chain uses TRBV28 with TRBJ1-2, with 7 bases fitting TRBD1. The length of the CDR3 is 14 residues. In germline, CDR1 is MDHEN, CDR2 SYDVKM. With V trimmed by 8 bases and J by 4 bases, 10 bases remained unmatched. The CDR3 sequence: CASLKGGWSYGYTF. The DNA of the CDR3 is TGTGCCAGCCTGAAAGGGGGCTGGAGCTATGGCTACACCTTC.

CDR3 amino acids: CASSIRDSPYNEQFF. DNA for the CDR3: TGTGCCAGCAGTATCCGGGACAGTCCATACAATGAGCAGTTCTTC. V is TRBV7-2 and J is TRBJ2-1; 7 positions agree with TRBD1. V dropped 6 bases and J dropped 4; count of bases not matched to a gene: 9. The CDR3 totals 15 residues. Germline V gives CDR1 SGHTA, CDR2 FQGNSA.

V gene TRBV6-2 or TRBV6-3 combines with J gene TRBJ2-5, with D perhaps TRBD1 (6 bases). Between the trimmed V and J ends, which lost 5 bases and 0 bases, there was a span of 19 bases. The CDR3 totals 17 residues. Germline V gives CDR1 MNHEY, CDR2 SVGEGT. CDR3 bases: TGTGCCAGCAGTCTCTTTGTGGGGGCCACGTACCAAGAGACCCAGTACTTC. As protein: CASSLFVGATYQETQYF.

This rearrangement joins TRBV29-1 to TRBJ2-2; 10 bases fit TRBD2. The germline V gene has CDR1 SQVTM and CDR2 ANQGSEA. J was trimmed by 5 bases and V by 2 bases; bases with no gene match: 8. CDR3 length: 16 amino acids. The CDR3 DNA is TGCAGCGTTGAATACCTGACTAGCGGGTCAACCGGGGAGCTGTTTTTT. Amino acids: CSVEYLTSGSTGELFF.

The chain joins TRBV7-9 to TRBJ2-6; 12 positions match TRBD1. This CDR3 comprises 18 residues. Germline CDR1 SEHNR, CDR2 FQNEAQ (reference sequence). The J segment lost 2 bases and the V segment lost 5 bases, leaving 7 bases of the junction unmatched. The CDR3 is CASSGTGGAPAGANVLTF. The CDR3 nucleotides read TGTGCCAGCAGCGGGACAGGGGGCGCCCCCGCTGGGGCCAACGTCCTGACTTTC.

This clone was recorded once. The V call is TRBV27, the J call TRBJ2-7; 11 bases map to TRBD1. V lost 0 bases to trimming and J lost 4 bases; unmatched junction nucleotides: 11. The CDR3 totals 18 residues. Germline V lookup: CDR1 MNHEY, CDR2 SMNVEV (reference sequence). CDR3: CASSLSFVGQGAVYEQYF. In DNA, the CDR3 is TGTGCCAGCAGTTTATCGTTTGTCGGACAGGGGGCCGTATACGAGCAGTACTTC.

Here the CDR3 reads CASRFSPGLAGGPFGEQYF. CDR3 coding DNA: TGTGCCAGCAGGTTTTCCCCGGGACTAGCGGGGGGACCCTTCGGTGAGCAGTACTTC. The rearrangement joins TRBV11-2 to TRBJ2-7, with TRBD2 identical over 15 bases. Unmatched junction bases numbered 19, after V lost 6 bases and J lost 7 bases. Germline lookup yields CDR1 SGHAT and CDR2 FQNNGV. CDR3 length: 19 residues.

The CDR3 sequence: CASRTGTGSNEQYF. CDR3 DNA: TGTGCCAGCAGGACCGGGACAGGGTCCAACGAGCAGTACTTC. This sequence joins TRBV28 and TRBJ2-7; the match to TRBD1 covers 9 bases. V lost 6 bases, J lost 5 bases, and 8 bases stayed unmatched. Germline values: CDR1 MDHEN, CDR2 SYDVKM. This CDR3 comprises 14 residues.

J is TRBJ2-3 and V is TRBV3-1 (or the pseudogene TRBV3-2); D gene unclear. The CDR3 extends over 13 amino acids. Trimming pared 4 bases from V and 5 bases from J, leaving 10 bases between. Germline CDR1 LGHDT, CDR2 YNNKEL (reference sequence). CDR3 in DNA: TGTGCCAGCAGCCCAAATAAGAGAGATACGCAGTATTTT. This encodes CASSPNKRDTQYF.

In this sample, this clone turned up once. This sequence joins TRBV28 and TRBJ2-7, with 9 bases lining up with TRBD1. From germline, CDR1 is MDHEN and CDR2 SYDVKM. The CDR3 is made up of 12 amino acids. CDR3 DNA: TGTGCTTCCGGGACAGGGTTTTACGAGCAGTACTTC. Translation: CASGTGFYEQYF.

V gene TRBV5-1 combines with J gene TRBJ1-6, with 12 bases matching TRBD1. With 5 bases clipped from V and 4 bases from J, the junction kept 1 base outside the gene matches. Per germline, CDR1 SGHRS and CDR2 YFSETQ. CDR3 length: 15 amino acids. The CDR3 DNA follows: TGCGCCAGCAGGGGACAGGGGGCTTATAATTCACCCCTCCACTTT. Its protein is CASRGQGAYNSPLHF.

The genes are TRBV3-1 (or the pseudogene TRBV3-2) and TRBJ2-5; D gene ambiguous. From germline, CDR1 is LGHDT and CDR2 YNNKEL (reference sequence). V was pared by 6 bases and J by 5 bases, with 13 bases between. The length of the CDR3 is 13 residues. CDR3: CASSLRLEETQYF. DNA of the CDR3: TGTGCCAGCAGTCTCCGGTTGGAGGAGACCCAGTACTTC.